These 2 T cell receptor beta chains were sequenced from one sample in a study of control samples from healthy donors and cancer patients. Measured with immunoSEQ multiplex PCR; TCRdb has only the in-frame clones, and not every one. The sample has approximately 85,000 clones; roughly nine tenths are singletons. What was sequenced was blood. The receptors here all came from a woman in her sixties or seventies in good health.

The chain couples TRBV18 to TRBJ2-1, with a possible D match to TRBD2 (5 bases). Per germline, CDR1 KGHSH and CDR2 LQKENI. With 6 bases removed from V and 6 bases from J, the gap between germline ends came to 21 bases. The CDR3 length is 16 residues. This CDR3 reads CASSFTRAGLFNEQFF. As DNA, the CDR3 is TGTGCCAGCTCCTTCACCCGGGCAGGACTGTTCAATGAGCAGTTCTTC.

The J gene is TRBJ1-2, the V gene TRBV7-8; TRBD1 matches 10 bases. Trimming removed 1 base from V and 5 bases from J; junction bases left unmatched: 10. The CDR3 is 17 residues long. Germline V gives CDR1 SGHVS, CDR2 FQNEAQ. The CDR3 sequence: CASSLGPRTGGTYGYTF. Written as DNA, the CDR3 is TGTGCCAGCAGCTTAGGGCCTCGGACAGGGGGAACTTATGGCTACACCTTC.